This is a list of T cell receptor beta chains from one sample in a study of blood T cell repertoires in COVID-19. TCRdb's table, derived via immunoSEQ multiplex PCR, lists solely in-frame clones and lacks some. The sample has some 150,000 clones, roughly 90% seen once; the top ten hold approximately 2.5%. Sequencing used peripheral blood. The receptors stem from a human donor in a cohort sampled during active COVID-19. CDR3s include the opening cysteine and the closing phenylalanine or tryptophan. D genes are given only for firm matches. Where a row states a size, it is once, few, many or the class of an expanded clone; other rows omit it.

d_call,clone_size,j_call,v_call,cdr3_nt,cdr3_aa
NA,NA,TRBJ2-7,TRBV7-2,TGTGCCAGCAGTACAGGACACCTCTACGAGCAGTACTTC,CASSTGHLYEQYF
TRBD2,once,TRBJ2-3,TRBV4-2,TGTGCCAGCAGCCTCAGACTAGCGGGGGAGGCAGATACGCAGTATTTT,CASSLRLAGEADTQYF
NA,NA,TRBJ1-5,TRBV20-1,TGCAGTGCTGGTGGGGGCAGGGGCAATCAGCCCCAGCATTTT,CSAGGGRGNQPQHF
TRBD2,NA,TRBJ2-7,TRBV2,TGTGCCAGCAGTGACCTGACCCTAGCGGGAGGACGGCACGAGCAGTACTTC,CASSDLTLAGGRHEQYF
NA,NA,TRBJ1-1,TRBV20-1,TGCAGTGCTAGTCGAACGACGGGTTTGAACACTGAAGCTTTCTTT,CSASRTTGLNTEAFF
TRBD1,NA,TRBJ2-7,TRBV28,TGTGCCAGCAGTTACAGGGGTATAACCTACGAGCAGTACTTC,CASSYRGITYEQYF
TRBD1,NA,TRBJ2-7,TRBV30,TGTGCCTGGAGTGTGACAGGGGGCGGGAACGAGCAGTACTTC,CAWSVTGGGNEQYF
TRBD2,NA,TRBJ2-7,TRBV5-1,TGCGCCAGCAGCTGGAGCGGGAGGTCCGACGAGCAGTACTTC,CASSWSGRSDEQYF
NA,NA,TRBJ1-3,TRBV7-9,TGTGCCAGCAGCCGCGGGGACTCTGGAAACACCATATATTTT,CASSRGDSGNTIYF
NA,NA,TRBJ1-2,TRBV28,TGTGCCAGCAGTTTACAGCCACAGGCCAGGGGCTACACCTTC,CASSLQPQARGYTF
TRBD2,NA,TRBJ2-1,TRBV4-3,TGCGCCAGCAGCCAAGGGACTAGCGGTACGAGCTCCTACAATGAGCAGTTCTTC,CASSQGTSGTSSYNEQFF
TRBD2,NA,TRBJ2-1,TRBV29-1,TGCAGCGTTGGGCCTAGCGGGAGCGATGAGCAGTTCTTC,CSVGPSGSDEQFF
NA,NA,TRBJ1-1,TRBV6-5,TGTGCCAGCAGTTACGAAGGCAGGCCCCCTTCGGTAGCTTTCTTT,CASSYEGRPPSVAFF
NA,NA,TRBJ1-1,TRBV5-1,TGCGCCAGCAGCCCTCAGGCGGGGACTGAAGCTTTCTTT,CASSPQAGTEAFF
TRBD1,NA,TRBJ2-1,TRBV18,TGTGCCAGCTCAGAGGGACAGGGGGCGCGGAATGAGCAGTTCTTC,CASSEGQGARNEQFF
NA,NA,TRBJ2-7,TRBV11-1,TGTGCCAGCAGCTTGGGGGGGGCCTCCTACGAGCAGTACTTC,CASSLGGASYEQYF
NA,NA,TRBJ2-5,TRBV11-2,TGTGCCAGCAGCTTCCGGGGTGGGGAGACCCAGTACTTC,CASSFRGGETQYF
NA,NA,TRBJ2-5,TRBV3-1/TRBV3-2,TGTGCCAGCAGCCAAGATTACTTCGGGACCCAGTACTTC,CASSQDYFGTQYF
TRBD1,NA,TRBJ2-7,TRBV27,TGTGCCAGCAGTTTATACGGACAGGGGGCAGCCTACGAGCAGTACTTC,CASSLYGQGAAYEQYF
NA,once,TRBJ2-1,TRBV7-2,TGTGCCAGCAGCCGATTTGAGGAGCAGTTCTTC,CASSRFEEQFF
TRBD1,NA,TRBJ2-7,TRBV18,TGTGCCAGCTCACCACCGGGGACAGTCTACGAGCAGTACTTC,CASSPPGTVYEQYF
TRBD1,few,TRBJ1-5,TRBV5-1,TGCGCCAGCAGCTACACAGGGGGTCAGCCCCAGCATTTT,CASSYTGGQPQHF
NA,NA,TRBJ1-5,TRBV6-5,TGTGCCAGCAGTCTTCGCTATAGCAATCAGCCCCAGCATTTT,CASSLRYSNQPQHF
NA,NA,TRBJ1-1,TRBV11-2,TGTGCCAGCAGCTTAGTAACGAAGACTAACACTGAAGCTTTCTTT,CASSLVTKTNTEAFF
TRBD1,NA,TRBJ2-1,TRBV10-3,TGTGCCATCAGTGCCCCGGGACAGGGGCACAATGAGCAGTTCTTC,CAISAPGQGHNEQFF
NA,NA,TRBJ2-7,TRBV5-4,TGTGCCAGCAGCTTGGTACAGGGCGCCTCCTACGAGCAGTACTTC,CASSLVQGASYEQYF
TRBD2,NA,TRBJ2-1,TRBV7-9,TGTGCCAGCAGCTTGACCCGCGGGAGCGGATACAATGAGCAGTTCTTC,CASSLTRGSGYNEQFF
NA,NA,TRBJ1-3,TRBV7-6,TGTGCCAGCAGCCGGGGGGCAGGCAACTCTGGAAACACCATATATTTT,CASSRGAGNSGNTIYF
NA,once,TRBJ2-2,TRBV14,TGTGCCAGCAGCCAAGACAGGCCGAACACCGGGGAGCTGTTTTTT,CASSQDRPNTGELFF
NA,NA,TRBJ2-1,TRBV19,TGTGCCAGTAGTTCCCGACAGTACAATGAGCAGTTCTTC,CASSSRQYNEQFF
NA,few,TRBJ2-3,TRBV4-2,TGTGCCAGCAGCCAAGAGAGGAGTCTCACGTATACGCAGTATTTT,CASSQERSLTYTQYF
TRBD1,NA,TRBJ2-7,TRBV5-6,TGTGCCAGCAGCTTTCCGGGACAGGGGATAAACGAGCAGTACTTC,CASSFPGQGINEQYF
TRBD2,once,TRBJ2-1,TRBV27,TGTGCCAGCAGTTACTTAAGCGGGGAGGCCTACAATGAGCAGTTCTTC,CASSYLSGEAYNEQFF
TRBD1,NA,TRBJ2-7,TRBV18,TGTGCCAGCTCACCTGGGACAGGTTCCTACGAGCAGTACTTC,CASSPGTGSYEQYF
TRBD1,NA,TRBJ2-1,TRBV6-5,TGTGCCAGCAGTTGGGACAGGGGGAAGGGGGAGCAGTTCTTC,CASSWDRGKGEQFF
NA,NA,TRBJ2-5,TRBV7-3,TGTGCCAGCAGCCCGCAGGGTTCACCAGAGACCCAGTACTTC,CASSPQGSPETQYF
NA,few,TRBJ2-3,TRBV19,TGTGCCAGTAGTCGCACTACCCCCAGCGCGGGCACAGATACGCAGTATTTT,CASSRTTPSAGTDTQYF
TRBD1,NA,TRBJ1-5,TRBV30,TGTGCCTGGAGTCCCGGGACAGGGGGCCTTTTTAGCAATCAGCCCCAGCATTTT,CAWSPGTGGLFSNQPQHF
TRBD2,once,TRBJ2-7,TRBV7-8,TGTGCCAGCAGCTTCGATCCCAGGACTAGCGGGGGGCCGTCGTCCTACGAGCAGTACTTC,CASSFDPRTSGGPSSYEQYF
NA,NA,TRBJ2-1,TRBV7-2,TGTGCCAGCAGTCCCGGGGAAAACTACAATGAGCAGTTCTTC,CASSPGENYNEQFF
NA,NA,TRBJ2-7,TRBV4-2,TGTGCCAGCAGCCAAGATAGCAGCAGCTCCTACGAGCAGTACTTC,CASSQDSSSSYEQYF
NA,NA,TRBJ1-5,TRBV2,TGTGCCAGCAGTGGCGGGGCACAGGATCAGCCCCAGCATTTT,CASSGGAQDQPQHF
NA,once,TRBJ2-4,TRBV30,TGTGCCTGGAGTACCCCGGAGGAAGGGGCCAAAAACATTCAGTACTTC,CAWSTPEEGAKNIQYF
NA,once,TRBJ1-3,TRBV7-9,TGTGCCAGCAGCTTTGGACAGGGAAACACCATATATTTT,CASSFGQGNTIYF
NA,NA,TRBJ2-7,TRBV11-3,TGTGCCAGCAGCTTGGATCCTATAGGTGACTCCCCCTACGAGCAGTACTTC,CASSLDPIGDSPYEQYF
NA,NA,TRBJ2-7,TRBV4-1,TGCGCCAGCAGCCAAGATGCCCGGGGCGAGCAGTACTTC,CASSQDARGEQYF
TRBD1,NA,TRBJ1-2,TRBV6-1,TGTGCCAGCAGTGATGGCAGGGGGAGTGGCTACACCTTC,CASSDGRGSGYTF
TRBD1,NA,TRBJ2-1,TRBV7-9,TGTGCCAGCAGCCACAGGGGACGATACAATGAGCAGTTCTTC,CASSHRGRYNEQFF
TRBD1,NA,TRBJ2-6,TRBV9,TGTGCCAGCAGCGTAGCATCCGGGGACAGGGATTCCGGGGCCAACGTCCTGACTTTC,CASSVASGDRDSGANVLTF
NA,NA,TRBJ2-5,TRBV5-4,TGTGCCAGCAGCTTGGGGACTGCGTACCAAGAGACCCAGTACTTC,CASSLGTAYQETQYF
TRBD1,NA,TRBJ2-7,TRBV6-5,TGTGCCAGCAGAGCGACAAAGGGGGCGGCCTACGAGCAGTACTTC,CASRATKGAAYEQYF
TRBD2,NA,TRBJ2-1,TRBV19,TGTGCCAGTAGGCGGGAGGGCAATGAGCAGTTCTTC,CASRREGNEQFF
NA,NA,TRBJ1-1,TRBV6-2/TRBV6-3,TGTGCCAGCAGTTCGCCCTGGAGTGAAGCTTTCTTT,CASSSPWSEAFF
TRBD2,few,TRBJ2-3,TRBV28,TGTGCCAGCAGAACGACTAGCGGACTAGGGGCAGATACGCAGTATTTT,CASRTTSGLGADTQYF
TRBD2,NA,TRBJ2-5,TRBV5-6,TGTGCCAGCAGCTTGGGACTAGCGGCTCCGGGGACCCAGTACTTC,CASSLGLAAPGTQYF
NA,once,TRBJ2-7,TRBV19,TGTGCCAGCCCAGGGCGCACGGACCCGCCGACCCCGAGAGTCTACGAGCAGTACTTC,CASPGRTDPPTPRVYEQYF
TRBD1,NA,TRBJ2-3,TRBV7-2,TGTGCCAGCAGCTTCGACAGGGGGAACACAGATACGCAGTATTTT,CASSFDRGNTDTQYF
NA,NA,TRBJ2-1,TRBV7-2,TGTGCCAGCAGCTTAGCGGTAGGGGGATCCTACAATGAGCAGTTCTTC,CASSLAVGGSYNEQFF
TRBD2,NA,TRBJ2-2,TRBV7-2,TGTGCCAGCAGCTTTGCGGGGGGGCGCACCGGGGAGCTGTTTTTT,CASSFAGGRTGELFF